This entry lists 21 T cell receptor beta chains sequenced from one sample in a study of identical twins. TCRdb re-analysed the 5' RACE reads in MiXCR, keeping a single row per CDR3 protein. In the table there are 700,000 to 950,000 distinct CDR3 sequences, 9% to 15% of which are singletons. The sample also formed part of further work on yellow fever vaccine responses in identical twins.

Source material: PBMCs. These receptors came from a woman aged 18 to 35 in good health.

Many counts were recorded for this clonotype. The J gene is TRBJ2-2, the V gene TRBV7-9; D not certain. Germline CDR1 SEHNR, CDR2 FQNEAQ (reference sequence). The CDR3 sequence is 14 residues long. V lost 5 bases, J lost 4 bases, and 11 bases lay in between. This CDR3 is CASSTRSGTGELFF. CDR3 coding DNA: TGTGCCAGCAGCACTCGGTCGGGCACCGGGGAGCTGTTTTTT.

The CDR3 loop reads CASSTQDSPSYTF. In DNA, the CDR3 is TGTGCCAGCAGTACCCAGGACAGTCCGTCCTACACCTTC. The rearrangement uses TRBV6-1 and TRBJ1-2, with a weak D call TRBD1 (6 bases). Trimming stripped 5 bases from V and 10 bases from J, with 17 bases between. Looked up from germline, CDR1 is MNHNS and CDR2 is SASEGT. The CDR3 has 13 amino acids.

With regard to this clonotype: The junction differs from germline at one of its ends, possibly a read error. The rearrangement joins TRBV19 to TRBJ2-3; D is perhaps TRBD2 (5 bases). The CDR3 covers 11 residues. Germline CDR1 reads LNHDA; CDR2 reads SQIVND (reference sequence). The CDR3, as DNA: TGTGCCAGTATGGAGGCAGATACGCTGTATTTT. It yields the protein CASMEADTLYF.

This clonotype has more than one count but fewer than ten. The rearrangement uses TRBV7-9 and TRBJ2-3, with 7 bases fitting TRBD2. Per germline, CDR1 SEHNR and CDR2 FQNEAQ (reference sequence). V lost 4 bases, J lost 6 bases, and 16 bases stayed unmatched. This CDR3 comprises 17 residues. The CDR3 is CASSSHVSGEPSDTQYF. In DNA, the CDR3 is TGTGCCAGCAGCTCTCATGTCAGCGGGGAGCCTTCGGATACGCAGTATTTT.

This clonotype was counted between two and nine times. The CDR3 region has the DNA TGCAGTGCTAGTGCCGGGTCTTCCTACAATGAGCAGTTCTTC. This encodes CSASAGSSYNEQFF. This chain uses TRBV20-1 with TRBJ2-1; no firm D call. This CDR3 contains 14 residues. CDR1 is DFQATT, CDR2 SNEGSKA, per germline (reference sequence). V shed 3 bases and J shed 1 base, with 10 bases lying between them.

The rearrangement links TRBV15 to TRBJ2-3, with 10 positions matching TRBD2. The CDR3 loop spans 16 amino acids. Germline CDR1 is LNHNV and CDR2 is YYDKDF (reference sequence). J gave up 1 base and V 5 bases, and 6 bases lay outside the gene matches. CDR3 in amino acids: CATSGGTSARTDTQYF. CDR3 coding DNA: TGTGCCACCAGCGGGGGGACTAGCGCCCGCACAGATACGCAGTATTTT.

This clonotype was detected a few times. The rearrangement joins TRBV12-3 or TRBV12-4 to TRBJ2-1, with 9 bases fitting TRBD2. V shed 6 bases, J shed 5 bases, and the junction held 8 bases outside the gene matches. CDR3 length: 15 residues. CDR3 bases: TGTGCCAGCAGGCCGGGAAGACTAGCGGACAATGAGCAGTTCTTC. It codes for CASRPGRLADNEQFF.

This clonotype was observed a handful of times. The V and J genes are TRBV5-1 and TRBJ2-2; D not resolved. Germline V lookup: CDR1 SGHRS, CDR2 YFSETQ. Deletions cut 5 bases from V and 1 base from J, with 12 bases between. CDR3 length: 15 amino acids. The CDR3 reads CASRFSGRNTGELFF. CDR3 nucleotide sequence: TGCGCCAGCAGGTTTTCCGGCAGGAACACCGGGGAGCTGTTTTTT.

This clonotype was seen more than once but under ten times. V is TRBV7-2 and J is TRBJ2-1; D might be TRBD1 (5 bases). There are 11 residues in the CDR3. V was trimmed by 1 base and J by 14 bases, leaving 9 bases between them. CDR1 and CDR2 (germline): SGHTA, FQGNSA. CDR3 residues: CASSLGADKFF. CDR3 DNA sequence: TGTGCCAGCAGCTTAGGGGCGGACAAGTTCTTC.

The genes are TRBV29-1 and TRBJ1-2; the match to TRBD1 covers 7 bases. The CDR3 is made up of 14 amino acids. The germline V gene encodes CDR1 SQVTM and CDR2 ANQGSEA. Unmatched junction bases numbered 12, after V lost 6 bases and J lost 5 bases. The CDR3 DNA is TGCAGCGTGCCGTACGAGGGGGCGGAGTATGGCTACACCTTC. Amino acids: CSVPYEGAEYGYTF. The entire variable domain, with the rest obtained from reference TRBV29-1 and TRBJ1-2, is as follows: SAVISQKPSRDICQRGTSLTIQCQVDSQVTMMFWYRQQPGQSLTLIATANQGSEATYESGFVIDKFPISRPNLTFSTLTVSNMSPEDSSIYLCSVPYEGAEYGYTFGSGTRLTVV.

This clonotype was seen a few times. Germline is not matched at one junction end, which may reflect a read error. The CDR3: CASSPDRGFDF. CDR3 coding DNA: TGTGCCAGCAGCCCTGACAGAGGTTTTGACTTC. The rearrangement uses TRBV12-3 or TRBV12-4 and TRBJ1-2, with D possibly being TRBD1 (5 bases). The length of the CDR3 is 11 residues.

CDR3 bases: TGTGCCAGCAGCAAAGAGGCAGCGGGGTCCTACGAGCAGTACTTC. Amino acid sequence: CASSKEAAGSYEQYF. This sequence joins TRBV21-1 and TRBJ2-7; the tabulated D call, TRBD2, remains unverified against the DNA. TRBV21-1 is a known pseudogene. This CDR3 comprises 15 residues.

This clonotype turned up a few times. The V gene is TRBV19, the J gene TRBJ2-5; D not certain. Trimming cost V 1 base and J 3 bases, with 9 bases left between them. CDR1 is LNHDA, CDR2 SQIVND, per germline (reference sequence). The CDR3 contains 14 residues. The CDR3 region is CASSIGPNEETQYF. CDR3 sequence (DNA): TGTGCCAGTAGTATAGGTCCCAATGAAGAGACCCAGTACTTC.

V and J are TRBV5-1 and TRBJ2-6; TRBD1 agrees at 7 bases. Unmatched junction bases numbered 12, after V lost 3 bases and J lost 0 bases. Germline loops: CDR1 SGHRS, CDR2 YFSETQ. The CDR3 runs 19 residues. CDR3 sequence: CASSSNDRAPLSGANVLTF. CDR3 nucleotides: TGCGCCAGCAGCTCCAACGACAGGGCACCCCTCTCTGGGGCCAACGTCCTGACTTTC. Variable domain in full (rest from reference TRBV5-1 and TRBJ2-6): KAGVTQTPRYLIKTRGQQVTLSCSPISGHRSVSWYQQTPGQGLQFLFEYFSETQRNKGNFPGRFSGRQFSNSRSEMNVSTLELGDSALYLCASSSNDRAPLSGANVLTFGAGSRLTVL.

The V gene is TRBV3-1, the J gene TRBJ1-2; D unclear. Germline CDR1 is LGHDT and CDR2 is YNNKEL (reference sequence). The CDR3 totals 13 residues. Trimming pared 3 bases from V and 0 bases from J, leaving 5 bases between. CDR3 DNA: TGTGCCAGCAGCCATAGAACTAACTATGGCTACACCTTC. Translated, it gives CASSHRTNYGYTF. The whole variable domain, filled in from reference TRBV3-1 and TRBJ1-2, reads DTAVSQTPKYLVTQMGNDKSIKCEQNLGHDTMYWYKQDSKKFLKIMFSYNNKELIINETVPNRFSPKSPDKAHLNLHINSLELGDSAVYFCASSHRTNYGYTFGSGTRLTVV.

The V gene is TRBV11-3, the J gene TRBJ2-3, with a weak D call TRBD1 (5 bases). The germline V gene encodes CDR1 SGHNT and CDR2 YENEEA. The V end was cut by 5 bases, the J end by 0 bases, with 18 bases between. CDR3 length equals 17 residues. The CDR3 reads CASSPDGRQGSTDTQYF. CDR3 nucleotide sequence: TGTGCCAGCAGCCCAGACGGTAGGCAGGGTAGCACAGATACGCAGTATTTT.

This clonotype showed up just a few times. The rearrangement links TRBV7-6 to TRBJ1-1; TRBD1 matches 7 bases. Germline V lookup: CDR1 SGHVS, CDR2 FNYEAQ. The length of the CDR3 is 15 residues. V trimming: 5 bases; J trimming: 1 base; junction bases outside the gene matches: 7. CDR3 sequence (DNA): TGTGCCAGCAGCGGACTGACAGGGAAGAACACTGAAGCTTTCTTT. Translating it yields CASSGLTGKNTEAFF. The complete variable domain, with remaining parts taken from reference TRBV7-6 and TRBJ1-1, reads GAGVSQSPRYKVTKRGQDVALRCDPISGHVSLYWYRQALGQGPEFLTYFNYEAQQDKSGLPNDRFSAERPEGSISTLTIQRTEQRDSAMYRCASSGLTGKNTEAFFGQGTRLTVV.

This clonotype was observed a handful of times. V is TRBV24-1 and J is TRBJ2-3, with D tentatively TRBD1 (5 bases). Germline V CDR1 and CDR2: KGHDR, SFDVKD. Trimming removed 7 bases from V and 3 bases from J, with 16 bases in between. CDR3 length equals 15 residues. The CDR3 bases are TGTGCCACCAGCATTCAGGGATTGGGTACAGATACGCAGTATTTT. Its protein is CATSIQGLGTDTQYF.

This clonotype was counted a few times. The chain links TRBV27 to TRBJ2-1; the D is unclear. The CDR3 length is 13 residues. CDR1 MNHEY and CDR2 SMNVEV come from the germline V gene (reference sequence). With 3 bases removed from V and 9 bases from J, the gap between germline ends came to 12 bases. For the CDR3, the DNA is TGTGCCAGCAGTTTGGGGTATAGGCGTGAGCAGTTCTTC. It codes for CASSLGYRREQFF.

This clonotype has a handful of counts. The chain recombines TRBV29-1 with TRBJ2-5, with TRBD1 matching over 7 bases. Germline-derived CDR1 and CDR2 are SQVTM and ANQGSEA. Unmatched junction bases numbered 4, after V lost 6 bases and J lost 3 bases. This CDR3 comprises 12 residues. The DNA of the CDR3 is TGCAGCGTGAAGGGACAGAAAGAGACCCAGTACTTC. Translating gives CSVKGQKETQYF.

This clonotype was found a few times. The V gene is TRBV5-1, the J gene TRBJ1-1, with D perhaps matching TRBD1 (5 bases). Germline CDR1 reads SGHRS; CDR2 reads YFSETQ. The CDR3 covers 15 residues. The ends were cut back, 5 bases at V and 1 base at J, with 15 bases in the middle. The CDR3 bases are TGCGCCAGCAGTACGGCCTGGGGCGGGAACACTGAAGCTTTCTTT. The encoded protein is CASSTAWGGNTEAFF. Full variable domain (rest looked up from reference TRBV5-1 and TRBJ1-1): KAGVTQTPRYLIKTRGQQVTLSCSPISGHRSVSWYQQTPGQGLQFLFEYFSETQRNKGNFPGRFSGRQFSNSRSEMNVSTLELGDSALYLCASSTAWGGNTEAFFGQGTRLTVV.